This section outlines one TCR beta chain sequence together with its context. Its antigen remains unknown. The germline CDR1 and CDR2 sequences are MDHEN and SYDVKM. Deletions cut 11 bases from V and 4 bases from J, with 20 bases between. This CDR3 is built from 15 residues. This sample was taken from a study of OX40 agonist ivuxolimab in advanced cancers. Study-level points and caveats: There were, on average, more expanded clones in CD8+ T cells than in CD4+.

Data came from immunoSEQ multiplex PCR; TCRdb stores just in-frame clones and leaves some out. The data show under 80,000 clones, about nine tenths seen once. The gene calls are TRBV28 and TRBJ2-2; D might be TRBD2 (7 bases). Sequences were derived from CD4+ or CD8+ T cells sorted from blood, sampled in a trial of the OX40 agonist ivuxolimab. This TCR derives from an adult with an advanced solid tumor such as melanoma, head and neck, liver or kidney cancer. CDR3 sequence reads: CAAEGGGEGTGELFF. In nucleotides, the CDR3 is TGTGCCGCCGAAGGAGGGGGGGAGGGCACCGGGGAGCTGTTTTTT.